The next 22 T cell receptor beta chains were all read from a single sample in a study of cytomegalovirus exposure and HLA in healthy donors. 13 Jbeta primers and 60 Vbeta primers were used for the PCR. TCRdb's table, derived via immunoSEQ multiplex PCR, lists solely in-frame clones and lacks some. This table has 90,000 to 100,000 clones, roughly 63% appearing once. The source material was PBMCs. The receptors come from a man aged 50 to 60 in good health and CMV-seronegative.

This clone was seen a handful of times. The chain recombines TRBV7-3 with TRBJ2-6, with D tentatively TRBD2 (6 bases). Germline V CDR1 and CDR2: SGHTA, FQGTGA. The CDR3 runs 18 residues. The V end was cut by 0 bases, the J end by 0 bases, with 12 bases between. The CDR3 sequence: CASSLTGEAGSGANVLTF. The CDR3 DNA is TGTGCCAGCAGCTTAACAGGGGAAGCGGGCTCTGGGGCCAACGTCCTGACTTTC.

DNA for the CDR3: TGTGCCTGGAGTGGGGAGAACTACAATGAGCAGTTCTTC. Translation: CAWSGENYNEQFF. This sequence joins TRBV30 and TRBJ2-1, with TRBD2 as a possible D gene (5 bases). Germline V lookup: CDR1 GTSNPN, CDR2 SVGIG (reference sequence). The CDR3 sequence is 13 residues long. With 1 base removed from V and 3 bases from J, the gap between germline ends came to 7 bases.

This clone occurred a few times. The rearrangement uses TRBV7-6 and TRBJ2-5; D might be TRBD2 (6 bases). Germline assignment: CDR1 SGHVS and CDR2 FNYEAQ. The CDR3 consists of 13 residues. The V end was cut by 1 base, the J end by 9 bases, with 12 bases between. CDR3 sequence reads: CASSLEEGGSQYF. The CDR3 nucleotides are TGTGCCAGCAGCTTAGAAGAGGGAGGATCCCAGTACTTC.

The gene calls are TRBV6-5 and TRBJ2-2; TRBD2 agrees at 12 bases. Germline assignment: CDR1 MNHEY and CDR2 SVGAGI. V shed 3 bases, J shed 8 bases, and the junction held 4 bases outside the gene matches. This CDR3 region has 15 residues. CDR3 amino acids: CASSYSGLAGGELFF. For the CDR3, the DNA is TGTGCCAGCAGTTATTCCGGACTAGCGGGGGGGGAGCTGTTTTTT.

The table lists this clone with a few counts. V and J are TRBV27 and TRBJ2-3; D possibly corresponds to TRBD1 (6 bases). The CDR3 is made up of 15 amino acids. Trimming took 3 bases from V and 0 from J, leaving 10 bases between them. Germline V gives CDR1 MNHEY, CDR2 SMNVEV (reference sequence). CDR3 sequence (DNA): TGTGCCAGCAGTTTCAACAGGGATAGCACAGATACGCAGTATTTT. Protein sequence: CASSFNRDSTDTQYF.

In its sample, this clone was seen a few times. The V call is TRBV6-1, the J call TRBJ1-1, with D perhaps matching TRBD1 (5 bases). Germline CDR1 MNHNS, CDR2 SASEGT. The V end was cut by 5 bases, the J end by 14 bases, with 21 bases between. The CDR3 runs 13 residues. CDR3: CASSPRRGYSRFF. For the CDR3, the DNA is TGTGCCAGCAGTCCCCGGCGGGGGTATAGTAGGTTCTTT.

The chain is built from TRBV5-1 and TRBJ1-6; tentatively, D is TRBD1 (5 bases). V was trimmed by 0 bases and J by 9 bases, leaving 7 bases between them. Germline V gene data show CDR1 as SGHRS and CDR2 as YFSETQ. The CDR3 has 13 amino acids. The CDR3 reads CASSLDQGSPLHF. In nucleotides, the CDR3 is TGCGCCAGCAGCTTGGATCAGGGTTCACCCCTCCACTTT. Filled out from reference TRBV5-1 and TRBJ1-6, the complete variable domain reads KAGVTQTPRYLIKTRGQQVTLSCSPISGHRSVSWYQQTPGQGLQFLFEYFSETQRNKGNFPGRFSGRQFSNSRSEMNVSTLELGDSALYLCASSLDQGSPLHFGNGTRLTVT.

The V gene is TRBV4-2, the J gene TRBJ2-5; 8 bases fit TRBD2. Per the germline V gene, CDR1 is LGHNA and CDR2 is YNFKEQ. This CDR3 comprises 16 residues. After removal of 3 bases from V and 4 bases from J, the junction contained 10 bases not matched to a gene. CDR3 in amino acids: CASSQVGGGLGETQYF. CDR3 sequence (DNA): TGTGCCAGCAGCCAGGTTGGCGGGGGGCTAGGAGAGACCCAGTACTTC.

V usage is TRBV29-1 and J usage is TRBJ1-2; D gene ambiguous. Per germline, CDR1 SQVTM and CDR2 ANQGSEA. Trimming shortened V by 0 bases and J by 3 bases, and 8 bases separated the two germline ends. The CDR3 contains 13 residues. The CDR3 nucleotides read TGCAGCGTTGAAGATATCCAGTACTATGGCTACACCTTC. This gives the protein CSVEDIQYYGYTF.

This clone appeared once. CDR3 in DNA: TGTGCCAGCAGATTCTTTGGGACAGGCAGCTCCTACGAGCAGTACTTC. Its protein is CASRFFGTGSSYEQYF. This sequence joins TRBV2 and TRBJ2-7, with 8 bases identical to TRBD1. After removal of 6 bases from V and 0 bases from J, the junction contained 10 bases not matched to a gene. Germline V gene sequence: CDR1 SNHLY, CDR2 FYNNEI. The CDR3 has 16 residues.

This chain joins TRBV9 and TRBJ2-3; D call uncertain. The CDR3 length is 14 residues. Trimming took off 0 bases at V and 1 base at J, with 6 bases between the two ends. Germline V gene sequence: CDR1 SGDLS, CDR2 YYNGEE. CDR3 protein: CASSVDTGTDTQYF. CDR3 nucleotides: TGTGCCAGCAGCGTAGATACGGGCACAGATACGCAGTATTTT. The full variable domain, rest sourced from reference TRBV9 and TRBJ2-3, is DSGVTQTPKHLITATGQRVTLRCSPRSGDLSVYWYQQSLDQGLQFLIQYYNGEERAKGNILERFSAQQFPDLHSELNLSSLELGDSALYFCASSVDTGTDTQYFGPGTRLTVL.

The chain carries TRBV4-1 and TRBJ1-5, with D possibly TRBD1 on 5 matching bases. This CDR3 contains 15 residues. Germline V lookup: CDR1 MGHRA, CDR2 YSYEKL. The V end was cut by 1 base, the J end by 3 bases, with 10 bases between. The CDR3 spells CASSQGQGINQPQHF. CDR3 coding DNA: TGCGCCAGCAGCCAAGGGCAGGGAATCAATCAGCCCCAGCATTTT.

This chain links TRBV2 with TRBJ1-1; 8 bases line up with TRBD1. Germline V gives CDR1 SNHLY, CDR2 FYNNEI. The CDR3 has 15 amino acids. The V segment lost 8 bases and the J segment 3 bases; nucleotides outside the gene matches: 11. CDR3 nucleotide sequence: TGTGCCAGCTCGTCCCGGACAGGGAGGGACACTGAAGCTTTCTTT. Translated: CASSSRTGRDTEAFF.

Notes on this clone: Its ends do not fully match the called genes, so a read error is possible. This chain joins TRBV29-1 and TRBJ2-1; TRBD1 is a possible D gene (5 bases). There are 14 residues in the CDR3. Germline-derived CDR1 and CDR2 are SQVTM and ANQGSEA. The CDR3 DNA sequence: TGCAGCGTTGGTTCGGCCGAGTGGGGCCATGAGGAGTTCTTC. Amino acids: CSVGSAEWGHEEFF.

V usage is TRBV14 and J usage is TRBJ1-4, with 7 bases that match TRBD1. After removal of 0 bases from V and 5 bases from J, the junction contained 6 bases not matched to a gene. Germline CDR1 and CDR2: SGHDN and FVKESK. The CDR3 sequence is 16 residues long. The CDR3: CASSQDRGGVNEKLFF. For the CDR3, the DNA is TGTGCCAGCAGCCAAGATAGAGGGGGCGTCAATGAAAAACTGTTTTTT.

V usage is TRBV30 and J usage is TRBJ1-2; possibly TRBD1 for D (5 bases). The CDR3 is made up of 13 amino acids. CDR1 and CDR2 from the germline V gene are GTSNPN and SVGIG (reference sequence). Trimming took 0 bases from V and 8 from J, leaving 13 bases between them. The CDR3, as DNA: TGTGCCTGGAGTGTCACAGGTGATAGGGGCTACACCTTC. Its protein product is CAWSVTGDRGYTF.

The gene calls are TRBV6-1 and TRBJ1-1; D may be TRBD1 (5 bases). CDR3 size: 13 residues. Germline CDR1 is MNHNS and CDR2 is SASEGT. Trimming removed 6 bases at V and 4 bases at J, with 12 bases between. The CDR3 DNA follows: TGTGCCAGCAGGGGGCAGGCCATCACTGAAGCTTTCTTT. Its translation is CASRGQAITEAFF.

This chain uses TRBV11-1 with TRBJ1-1, with D possibly TRBD1 on 5 matching bases. This CDR3 comprises 12 residues. Per the germline V gene, CDR1 is SGHAT and CDR2 is FQDESV (reference sequence). Trimming removed 8 bases from V and 4 bases from J, with 11 bases in between. The CDR3 reads CASAGGTTEAFF. The CDR3 DNA follows: TGTGCCAGCGCCGGGGGAACCACTGAAGCTTTCTTT.

This clone turned up a few times. The rearrangement links TRBV6-1 to TRBJ1-5; D may be TRBD1 (6 bases). Per germline, CDR1 MNHNS and CDR2 SASEGT. The CDR3 consists of 15 residues. Trimming removed 7 bases from V and 3 bases from J, with 16 bases in between. DNA for the CDR3: TGTGCCAGCACTGAGACCGGGACAAACAATCAGCCCCAGCATTTT. Protein sequence: CASTETGTNNQPQHF.

This clone turned up a few times. This sequence joins TRBV18 and TRBJ1-5; 12 bases agree with TRBD1. From germline, CDR1 is KGHSH and CDR2 LQKENI. Trimming removed 3 bases from V and 7 bases from J; junction bases left unmatched: 7. This CDR3 has 16 residues. CDR3 in DNA: TGTGCCAGCTCACCCGGGACAGGGGGCAGTGGCCAGCCCCAGCATTTT. As protein: CASSPGTGGSGQPQHF. Drawing the rest from reference TRBV18 and TRBJ1-5, the complete variable domain is NAGVMQNPRHLVRRRGQEARLRCSPMKGHSHVYWYRQLPEEGLKFMVYLQKENIIDESGMPKERFSAEFPKEGPSILRIQQVVRGDSAAYFCASSPGTGGSGQPQHFGDGTRLSIL.

The chain is built from TRBV23-1 and TRBJ1-5, with 10 bases identical to TRBD1. TRBV23-1 is assigned to the ORF class and has an uncertain function. J was trimmed by 3 bases and V by 7 bases; bases with no gene match: 6. This CDR3 contains 15 residues. DNA for the CDR3: TGCGCCAGCAACCGACAGGGGGCTATCAATCAGCCCCAGCATTTT. This translates into CASNRQGAINQPQHF.

The chain couples TRBV5-4 to TRBJ2-7; possibly TRBD2 for D (5 bases). V lost 4 bases, J lost 10 bases, and 12 bases lay in between. CDR1 and CDR2 (germline): SGHNT, YYREEE (reference sequence). The CDR3 consists of 11 residues. CDR3 in DNA: TGTGCCAGCAGCGCGAGCGGAGTTCAGTACGTC. Amino acids: CASSASGVQYV.